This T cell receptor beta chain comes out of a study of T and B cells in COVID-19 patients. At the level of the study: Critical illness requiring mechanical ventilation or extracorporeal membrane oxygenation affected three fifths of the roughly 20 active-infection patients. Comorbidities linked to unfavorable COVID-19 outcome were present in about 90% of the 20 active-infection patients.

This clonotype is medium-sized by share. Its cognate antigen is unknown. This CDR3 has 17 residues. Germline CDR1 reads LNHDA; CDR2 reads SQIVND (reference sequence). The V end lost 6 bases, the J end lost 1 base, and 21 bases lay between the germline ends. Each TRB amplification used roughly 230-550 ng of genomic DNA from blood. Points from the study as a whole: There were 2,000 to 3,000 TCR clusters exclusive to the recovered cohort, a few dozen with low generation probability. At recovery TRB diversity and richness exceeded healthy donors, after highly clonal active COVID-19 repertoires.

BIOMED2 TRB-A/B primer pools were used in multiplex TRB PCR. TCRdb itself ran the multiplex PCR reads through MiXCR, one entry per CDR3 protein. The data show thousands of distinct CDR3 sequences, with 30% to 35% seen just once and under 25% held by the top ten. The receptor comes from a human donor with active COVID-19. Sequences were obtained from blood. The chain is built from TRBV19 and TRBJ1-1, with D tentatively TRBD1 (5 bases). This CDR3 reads CASRPPGPRRSNTEAFF. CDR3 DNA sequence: TGTGCCAGTAGGCCTCCGGGACCGAGGAGGTCGAACACTGAAGCTTTCTTT.